Each of the 27 T cell receptor beta chains below was sequenced from the same sample in a study of T cells after yellow fever vaccination. TCRdb re-called the 5' RACE reads through MiXCR, storing one row per CDR3 protein. The sample shows over 300,000 distinct CDR3 sequences, less than 4.5% of them seen only once. This specimen consisted of PBMCs, obtained on the day of the yellow fever booster vaccination. The receptors stem from a man between 18 and 29 years old who received the YFV17D yellow fever vaccine.

V and J are TRBV27 and TRBJ2-1, with a possible D match to TRBD1 (5 bases). The V gene's germline CDR1 is MNHEY and CDR2 SMNVEV (reference sequence). This CDR3 comprises 15 residues. The V end lost 7 bases, the J end lost 2 bases, and 15 bases lay between the germline ends. The CDR3 DNA sequence: TGTGCCAGCAACGTCGGTGGGGCCACCTACAATGAGCAGTTCTTC. It translates to CASNVGGATYNEQFF.

This clonotype was picked up many times. The chain carries TRBV7-2 and TRBJ2-1; no reliable D call. Trimming pared 6 bases from V and 9 bases from J, leaving 12 bases between. Germline V lookup: CDR1 SGHTA, CDR2 FQGNSA. CDR3 length equals 12 residues. In nucleotides, the CDR3 is TGTGCCAGCAGAACCGGCAGGTTTGAGCAGTTCTTC. Protein sequence: CASRTGRFEQFF.

The J gene is TRBJ1-2, the V gene TRBV7-2; D is ambiguous. In germline, CDR1 is SGHTA, CDR2 FQGNSA. The germline V and J ends were trimmed by 1 base and 4 bases, with 7 bases remaining between them. This CDR3 contains 13 residues. CDR3 DNA: TGTGCCAGCAGCTTAGAGGCCCCCTATGGCTACACCTTC. It translates to CASSLEAPYGYTF.

This clonotype came up many times. The rearrangement joins TRBV28 to TRBJ1-4, with D perhaps TRBD1 (5 bases). Germline V gene lookup returns CDR1 MDHEN and CDR2 SYDVKM. V was cut by 2 bases and J by 12 bases, with 7 bases left in between. The CDR3 length is 11 residues. CDR3 DNA sequence: TGTGCCAGCAGTTTAAGCAGGGAACTGTTTTTT. Residues: CASSLSRELFF.

This clonotype was observed a few times. The V gene is TRBV5-4, the J gene TRBJ1-1; D is uncertain. V gave up 4 bases and J gave up 5 bases, with 15 bases separating them. The CDR3 is 14 residues long. The germline V gene has CDR1 SGHNT and CDR2 YYREEE (reference sequence). The CDR3 protein is CASSPGGTDTEAFF. CDR3 coding DNA: TGTGCCAGCAGCCCGGGAGGTACAGATACTGAAGCTTTCTTT.

This chain connects TRBV29-1 to TRBJ2-7; D possibly corresponds to TRBD1 (6 bases). The CDR3 extends over 14 amino acids. Germline CDR1 SQVTM, CDR2 ANQGSEA. Between the trimmed V and J ends, which lost 5 bases and 6 bases, there was a span of 20 bases. CDR3 residues: CSVRHVIEGGEQYF. CDR3 DNA sequence: TGCAGCGTTCGCCACGTCATCGAAGGGGGCGAGCAGTACTTC.

This clonotype was recorded many times. This chain uses TRBV10-3 with TRBJ1-1, with D unclear. The CDR3 covers 15 residues. The V end was cut by 0 bases, the J end by 7 bases, with 15 bases between. Germline V gene data show CDR1 as ENHRY and CDR2 as SYGVKD. The CDR3 DNA is TGTGCCATCAGTGAGTCGACGGATGCCTATTATGAAGCTTTCTTT. Residues: CAISESTDAYYEAFF.

This clonotype was seen more than once but under ten times. The rearrangement joins TRBV11-2 to TRBJ2-5; D gene ambiguous. CDR3 length: 15 residues. V gave up 7 bases and J gave up 3 bases, with 18 bases separating them. CDR1 and CDR2 from the germline V gene are SGHAT and FQNNGV. The DNA for the CDR3 is TGTGCCAGCAAACCAAGTCAGCTGAGAGAAGAGACCCAGTACTTC. This translates into CASKPSQLREETQYF.

There are a few counts of this clonotype. The gene calls are TRBV10-3 and TRBJ1-2, with 7 bases matching TRBD1. The CDR3 runs to 15 residues. Trimming cost V 6 bases and J 4 bases; bases outside gene matches: 11. In germline, CDR1 is ENHRY, CDR2 SYGVKD. This CDR3 is CAISGVGRGSYGYTF. The CDR3 nucleotides read TGTGCCATCAGCGGAGTTGGCAGGGGGAGCTATGGCTACACCTTC.

This clonotype was seen repeatedly, ten times or more. The chain uses TRBV7-3 and TRBJ2-5, with D possibly TRBD1 on 5 matching bases. The V gene's germline CDR1 is SGHTA and CDR2 FQGTGA. The CDR3 loop spans 14 amino acids. V lost 0 bases and J lost 4, with 9 bases in between. This CDR3 is CASSLTGLTETQYF. CDR3 in DNA: TGTGCCAGCAGCTTAACGGGGCTAACAGAGACCCAGTACTTC.

This clonotype was found a few times. The genes are TRBV20-1 and TRBJ2-2; 8 bases map to TRBD2. V was clipped by 5 bases and J by 5 bases; unmatched bases: 10. This CDR3 has 15 residues. Germline loops: CDR1 DFQATT, CDR2 SNEGSKA (reference sequence). CDR3 sequence (DNA): TGCAGTGCTCCCACGGGTCAGCGGGGGACCGGGGAGCTGTTTTTT. Translated, it gives CSAPTGQRGTGELFF.

The rearrangement uses TRBV7-2 and TRBJ1-2, with 7 bases lining up with TRBD1. Germline values: CDR1 SGHTA, CDR2 FQGNSA. The J segment lost 8 bases and the V segment lost 3 bases, leaving 9 bases of the junction unmatched. This CDR3 has 14 amino acids. CDR3 in amino acids: CASSLLDRVIGYTF. CDR3 DNA sequence: TGTGCCAGCAGCTTGCTCGACAGGGTTATAGGCTACACCTTC.

This clonotype appeared many times. The V gene is TRBV6-5, the J gene TRBJ1-5, with D maybe TRBD1 (6 bases). This CDR3 is 14 amino acids long. V lost 5 bases and J 8 bases, leaving 16 bases between the germline ends. Germline V gene data show CDR1 as MNHEY and CDR2 as SVGAGI. CDR3 nucleotides: TGTGCCAGCAGTAATGGGGGGGCTAGGGAGCCCCAGCATTTT. Translating gives CASSNGGAREPQHF.

The rearrangement joins TRBV11-2 to TRBJ2-3; TRBD2 matches at 14 bases. With V trimmed by 5 bases and J by 0 bases, 4 bases remained unmatched. CDR3 length equals 17 residues. Germline lookup yields CDR1 SGHAT and CDR2 FQNNGV. As DNA, the CDR3 is TGTGCCAGCAGCATCGGGACTAGCGGGGGCAGCACAGATACGCAGTATTTT. This encodes CASSIGTSGGSTDTQYF.

This clonotype was seen more than once but under ten times. V usage is TRBV7-2 and J usage is TRBJ1-4; 10 bases agree with TRBD1. Germline values: CDR1 SGHTA, CDR2 FQGNSA. The V and J ends lost 4 bases and 8 bases, in that order; junction bases with no gene match: 7. The CDR3 extends over 15 amino acids. CDR3 region: CASSSLGQGFEKLFF. CDR3 DNA sequence: TGTGCCAGCAGCTCGTTGGGACAGGGGTTCGAAAAACTGTTTTTT.

The table lists this clonotype with many counts. V usage is TRBV18 and J usage is TRBJ2-3, with 7 bases identical to TRBD2. V was pared by 4 bases and J by 5 bases, with 9 bases of the junction left unmatched. Germline assignment: CDR1 KGHSH and CDR2 LQKENI. This CDR3 comprises 15 residues. The CDR3 loop is CASSLAGVKGDTQYF. For the CDR3, the DNA is TGTGCCAGCTCACTCGCGGGGGTAAAGGGAGATACGCAGTATTTT.

This clonotype has ten or more counts. The chain couples TRBV6-5 to TRBJ2-1; the D is unclear. This CDR3 comprises 15 residues. Trimming took 2 bases from V and 10 from J, leaving 18 bases between them. CDR1 MNHEY and CDR2 SVGAGI come from the germline V gene. The CDR3 DNA reads TGTGCCAGCAGTTACGGCGATTCCCGCAGTATAGAGCAGTTCTTC. Its translation: CASSYGDSRSIEQFF.

This clonotype occurred a few times. The chain joins TRBV7-9 to TRBJ2-3, with TRBD2 identical over 11 bases. Germline CDR1 and CDR2: SEHNR and FQNEAQ (reference sequence). The V segment lost 7 bases and the J segment 0 bases; nucleotides outside the gene matches: 18. This CDR3 has 20 amino acids. CDR3 in amino acids: CASIPTLAGGPTASTDTQYF. The CDR3 DNA reads TGTGCCAGCATCCCGACCTTAGCGGGGGGGCCGACCGCTAGCACAGATACGCAGTATTTT.

The chain is built from TRBV7-2 and TRBJ1-6; tentative D call: TRBD1 (6 bases). The CDR3 is 13 amino acids. Germline V gene sequence: CDR1 SGHTA, CDR2 FQGNSA. Trimming pared 6 bases from V and 10 bases from J, leaving 13 bases between. CDR3 nucleotides: TGTGCCAGCAGTCAGAGGGGGGTCTCACCCCTCCACTTT. Its translation is CASSQRGVSPLHF.

This clonotype was picked up many times. The chain combines TRBV4-3 with TRBJ1-2; D may be TRBD1 (6 bases). This CDR3 has 15 residues. V was cut by 1 base and J by 4 bases, with 13 bases left in between. Germline V CDR1 and CDR2: LGHNA, YSLEER. The CDR3 bases are TGCGCCAGCAGCCAAGCGGGGGCAGGGACCTATGGCTACACCTTC. Encoded protein: CASSQAGAGTYGYTF.

This clonotype was counted ten times or more. This rearrangement joins TRBV4-2 to TRBJ2-2; D possibly corresponds to TRBD2 (5 bases). The V gene lost 6 bases and the J gene lost 3 bases, with 11 bases spanning the gap. From germline, CDR1 is LGHNA and CDR2 YNFKEQ. The CDR3 loop spans 14 amino acids. The CDR3 is CASSSSGDTGELFF. The DNA for the CDR3 is TGTGCCAGCAGTTCAAGCGGAGACACCGGGGAGCTGTTTTTT.

The J gene is TRBJ1-1, the V gene TRBV6-2 or TRBV6-3, with 8 bases identical to TRBD1. J was trimmed by 5 bases and V by 0 bases; bases with no gene match: 11. Germline CDR1 MNHEY, CDR2 SVGEGT. The CDR3 spans 17 residues. The CDR3 loop is CASSYSIYTGGETEAFF. In nucleotides, the CDR3 is TGTGCCAGCAGTTACTCCATCTATACAGGGGGAGAAACTGAAGCTTTCTTT.

The rearrangement links TRBV27 to TRBJ2-1, with D unresolved. Germline CDR1 is MNHEY and CDR2 is SMNVEV (reference sequence). This CDR3 has 13 residues. The V and J ends lost 4 bases and 9 bases respectively, with 13 bases between them. This CDR3 is CASSSVGWSEQFF. Written as DNA, the CDR3 is TGTGCCAGCAGTTCAGTTGGTTGGAGTGAGCAGTTCTTC.

In its sample, this clonotype was seen many times. The genes are TRBV3-1 and TRBJ1-3; tentative D call: TRBD1 (6 bases). Germline values: CDR1 LGHDT, CDR2 YNNKEL (reference sequence). Trimming removed 2 bases at V and 8 bases at J, with 22 bases between. The CDR3 extends over 17 amino acids. The CDR3 region has the DNA TGTGCCAGCAGCCAACGTTTTTCATATACAGGGTTGTACACCATATATTTT. This sequence encodes CASSQRFSYTGLYTIYF.

This clonotype was found a few times. V is TRBV14 and J is TRBJ2-2; 9 bases map to TRBD1. J lost 3 bases, V lost 5 bases, and 4 bases had no gene match. The length of the CDR3 is 15 residues. Germline values: CDR1 SGHDN, CDR2 FVKESK. The CDR3 nucleotides read TGTGCCAGCAGCAACGGACAGGGGTACACCGGGGAGCTGTTTTTT. Protein product: CASSNGQGYTGELFF. The variable domain in full, with the rest retrieved from reference TRBV14 and TRBJ2-2, is EAGVTQFPSHSVIEKGQTVTLRCDPISGHDNLYWYRRVMGKEIKFLLHFVKESKQDESGMPNNRFLAERTGGTYSTLKVQPAELEDSGVYFCASSNGQGYTGELFFGEGSRLTVL.

The chain joins TRBV6-5 to TRBJ1-6; D gene ambiguous. Per germline, CDR1 MNHEY and CDR2 SVGAGI. V was shortened by 0 bases and J by 11 bases, with 14 bases between the two germline ends. The CDR3 length is 15 residues. The CDR3 nucleotides are TGTGCCAGCAGTTACTCGAGGCAGTTCCCTACACCCCTCCACTTT. It codes for CASSYSRQFPTPLHF.

This clonotype turned up a few times. The chain joins TRBV29-1 to TRBJ1-2, with D tentatively TRBD1 (6 bases). Germline CDR1 SQVTM, CDR2 ANQGSEA. This CDR3 spans 14 amino acids. Trimming cost V 7 bases and J 3 bases, with 18 bases left between them. The DNA for the CDR3 is TGCAGCGAGATAGAAAGGGGGACACACTATGGCTACACCTTC. Translation gives CSEIERGTHYGYTF.